One and the same sample provided the 2 T cell receptor beta chains below, sequenced in a study of blood T cell repertoires in COVID-19. The protocol was immunoSEQ multiplex PCR, while the TCRdb copy is restricted to in-frame clones and leaves out a portion. The data hold roughly 65,000 clones, with roughly 85% observed a single time. The material sequenced was peripheral blood. These receptors all come from a woman aged 80 or over with active or convalescent COVID-19.

The chain carries TRBV5-1 and TRBJ2-7; D possibly corresponds to TRBD2 (7 bases). Germline V gene lookup returns CDR1 SGHRS and CDR2 YFSETQ. V was shortened by 5 bases and J by 5 bases, with 17 bases between the two germline ends. The CDR3 loop spans 14 amino acids. In nucleotides, the CDR3 is TGCGCCAGCAGTATCGACGGGGGGCGTAACGAGCAGTACTTC. This codes for CASSIDGGRNEQYF.

The DNA for the CDR3 is TGTGCCAGCTCACCCTCCTCGGACAGGGACACTGAAGCTTTCTTT. It is translated as CASSPSSDRDTEAFF. The rearrangement links TRBV18 to TRBJ1-1, with TRBD1 identical over 8 bases. V shed 3 bases, J shed 3 bases, and the junction held 6 bases outside the gene matches. Germline values: CDR1 KGHSH, CDR2 LQKENI. The CDR3 has 15 amino acids.